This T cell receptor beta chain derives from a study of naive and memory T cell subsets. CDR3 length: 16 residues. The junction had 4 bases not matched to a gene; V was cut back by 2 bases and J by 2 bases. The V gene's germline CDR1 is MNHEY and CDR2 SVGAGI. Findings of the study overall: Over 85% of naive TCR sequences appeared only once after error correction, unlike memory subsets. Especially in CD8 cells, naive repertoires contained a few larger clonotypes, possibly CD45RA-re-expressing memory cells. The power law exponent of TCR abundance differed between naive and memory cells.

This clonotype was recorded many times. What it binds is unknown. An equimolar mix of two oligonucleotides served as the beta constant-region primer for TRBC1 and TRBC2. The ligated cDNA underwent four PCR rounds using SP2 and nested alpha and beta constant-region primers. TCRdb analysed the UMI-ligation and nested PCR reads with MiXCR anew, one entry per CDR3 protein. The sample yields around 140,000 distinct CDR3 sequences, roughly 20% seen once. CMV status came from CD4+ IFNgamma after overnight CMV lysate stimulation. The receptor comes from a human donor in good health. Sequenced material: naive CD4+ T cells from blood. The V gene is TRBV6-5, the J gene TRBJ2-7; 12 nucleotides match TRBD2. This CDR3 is CASSYRTSGMPYEQYF. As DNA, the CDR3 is TGTGCCAGCAGTTACAGGACTAGCGGGATGCCCTACGAGCAGTACTTC.